The clone carrying this T cell receptor (beta chain) occurred a few times. One entry per CDR3 protein, called by TCRdb with MiXCR from the 5' RACE reads. The sample holds 150,000 to 200,000 distinct CDR3 sequences, about a fifth seen once. The data were obtained in a study of T-cell memory formation after mild COVID-19. CDR3 length: 14 amino acids. Germline lookup yields CDR1 MGHRA and CDR2 YSYEKL. The ends were cut back, 5 bases at V and 1 base at J, with 11 bases in the middle. The chain joins TRBV4-1 to TRBJ1-1; tentatively, D is TRBD1 (5 bases). The clonotype originates from an adult woman who had mild COVID-19 (a few samples of this study predate the infection). Cell type and time point are not known. Input material: PBMCs or a T cell subset sorted from them (not recorded which). The CDR3 nucleotides read TGCGCCAGCAGCGTACCCGGGACGAACACTGAAGCTTTCTTT. This sequence encodes CASSVPGTNTEAFF.